A single TCR beta chain is shown here with its context. This sample was taken from a study of control samples from healthy donors and cancer patients. Using immunoSEQ multiplex PCR, the repertoire was profiled, and TCRdb retains in-frame clones only, with some absent. The sample consists of under 30,000 clones, roughly 85% of them appearing once. The junction had 6 bases not matched to a gene; V was cut back by 5 bases and J by 2 bases. This CDR3 has 16 residues. Germline CDR1 and CDR2: MNHNY and SVGAGI (reference sequence). The source is a woman aged 60-70 years with head and neck cancer. The chain carries TRBV6-6 and TRBJ2-2, with TRBD1 matching over 9 bases. Sample: PBMCs. The CDR3 region is CASSRGQGRNTGELFF. The CDR3 DNA is TGTGCCAGCAGTCGCGGACAGGGGCGTAACACCGGGGAGCTGTTTTTT.